The 21 T cell receptor beta chains in this list originate from one sample, sequenced in a study of blood T cell repertoires in COVID-19. Method: immunoSEQ multiplex PCR; TCRdb's copy keeps in-frame clones and lacks some. The table lists 150,000 to 200,000 clones, about 91% of them singletons, with under 0.85% in the top ten. Input material: PBMCs or T cells enriched from blood (not recorded which). The receptors shown here come from a young woman who had recovered from COVID-19.

CDR3 DNA sequence: TGTGCCAGTAGTATTCTGCAGTACACCGGGGAGCTGTTTTTT. Translating gives CASSILQYTGELFF. The rearrangement links TRBV19 to TRBJ2-2; D gene uncertain. This CDR3 region has 14 residues. V was pared by 3 bases and J by 3 bases, with 8 bases between. Germline assignment: CDR1 LNHDA and CDR2 SQIVND (reference sequence).

J is TRBJ2-1 and V is TRBV24-1; the D gene is possibly TRBD2 (5 bases). Germline loops: CDR1 KGHDR, CDR2 SFDVKD. The CDR3 is 13 residues long. V shed 9 bases and J shed 3 bases, with 11 bases lying between them. The CDR3 bases are TGTGCCACCGGGTCCGGACTCTACAATGAGCAGTTCTTC. Amino acids: CATGSGLYNEQFF.

This clone was observed once. CDR3 loop: CASSPTRSKQFF. The CDR3 DNA reads as TGTGCCAGCAGTCCAACTAGAAGTAAGCAGTTCTTC. The chain couples TRBV28 to TRBJ2-1; a weak D match, TRBD2 (5 bases). The V gene lost 5 bases and the J gene lost 11 bases, with 13 bases spanning the gap. The CDR3 covers 12 residues. CDR1 is MDHEN, CDR2 SYDVKM, per germline.

The chain is built from TRBV7-2 and TRBJ2-5; the match to TRBD2 covers 12 bases. Germline lookup yields CDR1 SGHTA and CDR2 FQGNSA. J lost 1 base, V lost 1 base, and 7 bases had no gene match. The CDR3 is 18 amino acids. CDR3 sequence reads: CASSLDPLAGGTQETQYF. In nucleotides, the CDR3 is TGTGCCAGCAGCTTAGATCCCCTAGCGGGAGGGACCCAAGAGACCCAGTACTTC.

Concerning this clone itself: Sequence at one end of the junction differs from germline and may be a read error. The chain combines TRBV7-2 with TRBJ1-6; a weak D match, TRBD1 (5 bases). Germline V gene sequence: CDR1 SGHTA, CDR2 FQGNSA. The CDR3 has 15 residues. This CDR3 is CASSQTDSFNSPLHF. DNA for the CDR3: TGTGCCAGCAGCCAGACAGATTCCTTTAATTCACCCCTCCACTTT.

The chain links TRBV27 to TRBJ1-5; maybe TRBD1 (6 bases). CDR1 and CDR2 from the germline V gene are MNHEY and SMNVEV (reference sequence). Trimming removed 11 bases from V and 1 base from J, with 12 bases in between. This CDR3 comprises 13 residues. The CDR3, as DNA: TGTGCCCCAAGGGGGTTGAGCAATCAGCCCCAGCATTTT. This codes for CAPRGLSNQPQHF.

The chain has TRBV14 and TRBJ2-5; tentative D call: TRBD2 (5 bases). Germline values: CDR1 SGHDN, CDR2 FVKESK. This CDR3 contains 13 residues. V was shortened by 0 bases and J by 4 bases, with 6 bases between the two germline ends. The CDR3: CASSQEGGETQYF. The DNA for the CDR3 is TGTGCCAGCAGCCAAGAAGGAGGAGAGACCCAGTACTTC.

The CDR3 reads CASSLARTSGRWTEQFF. The CDR3 bases are TGTGCCAGCAGCTTAGCTCGGACTAGCGGGAGGTGGACCGAGCAGTTCTTC. The J gene is TRBJ2-1, the V gene TRBV11-2, with 14 bases identical to TRBD2. The CDR3 is 17 residues long. V lost 1 base and J lost 10; bases outside the gene matches: 9. The germline CDR1 and CDR2 sequences are SGHAT and FQNNGV.

Here the CDR3 reads CAISGISGAHRRGSYNEQFF. Written as DNA, the CDR3 is TGTGCCATCAGTGGTATTAGCGGGGCCCACAGACGCGGATCCTACAATGAGCAGTTCTTC. This chain connects TRBV10-3 to TRBJ2-1, with 8 bases fitting TRBD2. The germline V gene encodes CDR1 ENHRY and CDR2 SYGVKD. J was trimmed by 1 base and V by 4 bases; bases with no gene match: 18. This CDR3 region has 20 residues.

The rearrangement joins TRBV5-4 to TRBJ2-2; 7 bases map to TRBD1. Looked up from germline, CDR1 is SGHNT and CDR2 is YYREEE (reference sequence). Germline trimming cut 4 bases from V and 6 bases from J; bases unmatched to any gene: 15. The length of the CDR3 is 17 residues. The CDR3 DNA follows: TGTGCCAGCAGCCCGCCGGGCAGGGGGAGTGTGGCCGGGGAGCTGTTTTTT. Protein sequence: CASSPPGRGSVAGELFF.

The chain joins TRBV7-8 to TRBJ1-1; TRBD1 might be the D (6 bases). V was shortened by 1 base and J by 1 base, with 16 bases between the two germline ends. Germline assignment: CDR1 SGHVS and CDR2 FQNEAQ. The CDR3 has 17 amino acids. CDR3 residues: CASSLGATGTGNTEAFF. The CDR3 DNA reads TGTGCCAGCAGCTTAGGGGCAACAGGGACGGGGAACACTGAAGCTTTCTTT.

V is TRBV5-4 and J is TRBJ2-3; tentative D call: TRBD1 (6 bases). CDR3 size: 15 residues. In germline, CDR1 is SGHNT, CDR2 YYREEE (reference sequence). V lost 0 bases, J lost 2 bases, and 10 bases lay in between. CDR3 amino acids: CASSLGGPVTDTQYF. For the CDR3, the DNA is TGTGCCAGCAGCTTGGGGGGGCCGGTCACAGATACGCAGTATTTT.

This chain uses TRBV5-1 with TRBJ2-5, with D possibly being TRBD2 (5 bases). The CDR3 has 16 residues. Germline V gene lookup returns CDR1 SGHRS and CDR2 YFSETQ. With 5 bases removed from V and 2 bases from J, the gap between germline ends came to 19 bases. CDR3 nucleotides: TGCGCCAGCAGGGTTTTGGTAGGACGGGGACAAGAGACCCAGTACTTC. This codes for CASRVLVGRGQETQYF.

The chain employs TRBV30 and TRBJ2-7; 14 nucleotides align to TRBD2. Germline loops: CDR1 GTSNPN, CDR2 SVGIG (reference sequence). V gave up 1 base and J gave up 9 bases; unmatched junction bases: 14. The CDR3 is 17 amino acids. CDR3 sequence reads: CAWSGDRGLAGVIAQYF. CDR3 DNA: TGTGCCTGGAGTGGGGATAGGGGACTAGCGGGAGTAATAGCGCAGTACTTC.

In its sample, this clone was seen once. The chain carries TRBV14 and TRBJ1-1, with D hard to call. Germline CDR1 is SGHDN and CDR2 is FVKESK. The CDR3 has 14 residues. V was pared by 8 bases and J by 1 base, with 14 bases between. CDR3 coding DNA: TGTGCCAGCGCTGACACGTTTGGGAACACTGAAGCTTTCTTT. Translated, it gives CASADTFGNTEAFF.

This sequence joins TRBV27 and TRBJ2-1, with a weak D call TRBD2 (9 bases). The germline V gene encodes CDR1 MNHEY and CDR2 SMNVEV (reference sequence). Trimming shortened V by 0 bases and J by 9 bases, and 15 bases separated the two germline ends. CDR3 length: 15 amino acids. The CDR3 reads CASSLSSSGTGEQFF. DNA of the CDR3: TGTGCCAGCAGTTTATCGTCTAGCGGGACAGGTGAGCAGTTCTTC.

The chain has TRBV28 and TRBJ2-1; 13 bases align to TRBD2. Germline lookup yields CDR1 MDHEN and CDR2 SYDVKM. CDR3 length equals 16 residues. The ends lost 5 bases at V and 9 bases at J; junction bases unmatched: 10. The CDR3 nucleotides read TGTGCCAGCAGTCCAGGACTAGCGGGAGTGGTAGCTGAGCAGTTCTTC. Its protein product is CASSPGLAGVVAEQFF.

This sequence joins TRBV5-1 and TRBJ1-2, with D maybe TRBD1 (5 bases). Germline CDR1 is SGHRS and CDR2 is YFSETQ. The CDR3 spans 14 residues. V dropped 3 bases and J dropped 4 bases, with 13 bases sitting between them. The CDR3 sequence is CASSSTESTYGYTF. CDR3 coding DNA: TGCGCCAGCAGCTCGACAGAGAGCACCTATGGCTACACCTTC. The variable domain in full, completed from reference TRBV5-1 and TRBJ1-2, reads KAGVTQTPRYLIKTRGQQVTLSCSPISGHRSVSWYQQTPGQGLQFLFEYFSETQRNKGNFPGRFSGRQFSNSRSEMNVSTLELGDSALYLCASSSTESTYGYTFGSGTRLTVV.

In its sample, this clone was seen a few times. V gene TRBV2 combines with J gene TRBJ2-2; the match to TRBD1 covers 7 bases. The CDR3 contains 15 residues. The J segment lost 3 bases and the V segment lost 5 bases, leaving 6 bases of the junction unmatched. Germline CDR1 and CDR2: SNHLY and FYNNEI. CDR3 DNA sequence: TGTGCCAGCAGTCAACAGGGGATGGACACCGGGGAGCTGTTTTTT. As protein: CASSQQGMDTGELFF.

The gene calls are TRBV30 and TRBJ2-3, with TRBD1 matching 9 bases. There are 16 residues in the CDR3. After removal of 3 bases from V and 6 bases from J, the junction contained 13 bases not matched to a gene. Per germline, CDR1 GTSNPN and CDR2 SVGIG (reference sequence). CDR3 protein: CAWRGWGQGRGDTQYF. Written as DNA, the CDR3 is TGTGCCTGGAGAGGGTGGGGACAGGGACGCGGTGATACGCAGTATTTT.

The rearrangement links TRBV19 to TRBJ2-3; 9 bases fit TRBD2. The CDR3 extends over 16 amino acids. The junction had 3 bases not matched to a gene; V was cut back by 1 base and J by 1 base. Germline CDR1 and CDR2: LNHDA and SQIVND (reference sequence). The CDR3 loop reads CASSIVRLAGTDTQYF. DNA of the CDR3: TGTGCCAGTAGTATAGTTCGACTAGCGGGCACAGATACGCAGTATTTT.